This T cell receptor (beta chain) was profiled in a study of T cells in tuberculosis. Study in general: T cells were selected with CD1B tetramers loaded with glucose monomycolate. A South African cohort included IGRA-negative adolescents, latently infected IGRA-positive adolescents and adults with active tuberculosis.

The method was immunoSEQ multiplex PCR; TCRdb's version includes in-frame clones alone and lacks a portion of them. The sample includes more than 35,000 clones, 94% seen only once; the top ten take 9% to 13%. Per the germline V gene, CDR1 is SEHNR and CDR2 is FQNEAQ (reference sequence). The CDR3 covers 15 residues. V was pared by 4 bases and J by 1 base, with 13 bases between. Points on this clone: Its target is not known.

General study points: Active tuberculosis alpha repertoires lay closer to GMM-specific TCRs than controls'.

This receptor was obtained from a donor aged 10 to 29 with latent tuberculosis or without tuberculosis infection. Some clones in this sample may be carry-over from other donors' samples. The rearrangement links TRBV7-9 to TRBJ1-1; D perhaps matches TRBD1 (6 bases). Specimen: PBMCs. Here the CDR3 reads CASSSRGQPNTEAFF. The CDR3 DNA is TGTGCCAGCAGCTCAAGAGGACAGCCGAACACTGAAGCTTTCTTT.